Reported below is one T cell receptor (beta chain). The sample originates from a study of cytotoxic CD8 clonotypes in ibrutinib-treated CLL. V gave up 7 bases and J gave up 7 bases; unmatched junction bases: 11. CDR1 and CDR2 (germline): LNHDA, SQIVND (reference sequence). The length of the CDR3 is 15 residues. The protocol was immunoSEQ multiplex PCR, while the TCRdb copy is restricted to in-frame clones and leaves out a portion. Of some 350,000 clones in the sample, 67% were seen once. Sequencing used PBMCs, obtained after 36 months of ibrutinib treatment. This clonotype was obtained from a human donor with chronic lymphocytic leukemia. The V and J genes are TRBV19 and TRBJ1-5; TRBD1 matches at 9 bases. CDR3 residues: CASTRDRAKGQPQHF. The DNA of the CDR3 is TGTGCCAGTACCCGGGACAGGGCTAAAGGGCAGCCCCAGCATTTT.